This TCR beta chain was sequenced during a study of cytomegalovirus exposure and HLA in healthy donors (TCRdb year 2017). Regarding the study in general: In an earlier analysis of 550 to 750 of the donors, 276 Gb of sequence data and 117 million unique TCR beta sequences from about 190 million T cells were reported. An early release that covered about 600 HLA-typed donors contained 300 to 350 gigabases of sequencing data and tens of millions of unique TCR sequences. Of the roughly 400 genotyped donors, roughly 80% fell in the genetic ancestry cluster associated with self-reported Caucasian donors. The study aimed to test whether signatures of past pathogen exposure could be identified by cataloging public T cell receptors. Using immunosequencing, the study profiled T cell repertoires from some 670 subjects and related those repertoires to cytomegalovirus serostatus. Along with the approximately 700-subject first cohort, a separate validation cohort of roughly 110 different subjects was used. To predict cytomegalovirus infection status, the study combined high-throughput TCR immunosequencing, statistical association of individual TCRs with disease status, and machine learning. A later analysis re-analyzed previously published TCR beta repertoires from roughly 600 donors and added high-resolution HLA genotyping to study TCR occurrence patterns. The later analysis used no new phenotypic data to find candidate immune exposures, relying instead on TCR beta sequences and their occurrence across donors. In an earlier analysis of 500 to 650 of the donors, high-throughput TCR beta sequencing was used to judge whether each TCR beta V gene segment behaved as functional or pseudogenic. Donor age, sex, ethnicity and CMV serostatus were collected together with the repertoire data. A later genetic analysis took genome-wide SNP genotypes for about three fifths of the 666 donors and used that subset as a discovery cohort. Every repertoire in the discovery cohort had been generated on one and the same sequencing platform. HLA typing covered class I and class II loci at four-digit resolution. Typing coverage differed by locus: A, B, C, DRB1 and DQB1 were typed in roughly 620-630 donors, DQA1 in about 560, DPA1 in approximately 600, and DPB1 in roughly 470. Because of strong linkage in the cohort, five DR-DQ haplotypes were treated as single units for association and clustering. On average, 235,054 unique TCR beta nucleotide sequences were sequenced per donor among 398 genotyped donors of the cohort, with roughly a sixth of those sequences being non-productive.

On this clone: Its recognized antigen is unknown. Per-base quality was not reported, and no clone a single base away is much larger than it.

Reading the germline V gene gives CDR1 SQVTM and CDR2 ANQGSEA. Germline trimming: 6 bases from V, 0 bases from J; junction bases outside gene matches: 10. From the cysteine through the phenylalanine, the CDR3 covers 16 amino acids. Only CDR3 DNA remains: 48 bases, in frame from the first base. Beyond this particular receptor, the publication reports: An earlier analysis of around 540 of the donors showed that most TCR beta V segments appeared in productive rearrangements either about 87% or about 30% of the time, which broadly matched IMGT annotations. In this cohort, only TCR beta chains were sequenced, and detectable features were limited by the absence of alpha or paired-chain data. A later genetic analysis reported fewer N-insertions in productive TCRs among donors in an Asian-associated ancestry cluster than the roughly 720-donor mean. About 17 rarely observed V segments, including chromosome 9 orphons, were excluded from the earlier analysis of some 590 of the donors because counts were too low. Sequencing depth was assumed to be roughly uniform across donors in the presence/absence analyses, though that assumption may not hold. Most TCR sequences were seen in very few donors, while some public TCRs were found in many individuals. In the study, some 160 TCR beta chains were listed as associated with cytomegalovirus. Strong co-occurrence of HLA alleles, especially DR and DQ, made assigning TCR associations to individual alleles difficult. According to a later analysis, TCR association rates differed among HLA loci, with DRB1 alleles showing the most associated TCRs and HLA-C alleles showing the fewest. Immune exposure information for the cohort was limited to CMV serostatus. Some IMGT-functional V segments, including TRBV6-2 and TRBV6-3, could not be told apart with the 87-base-pair reads, so those segments were excluded. In a later analysis, HLA-associated TCR beta chains showed more clonal expansion and lower generation probabilities than non-associated chains that were equally common. In vitro tests confirmed that a few of the cytomegalovirus-associated TCR beta chains recognize cytomegalovirus antigens. In both the original and validation cohorts, the classifier was reported to diagnose cytomegalovirus status with high specificity and sensitivity. A group of highly shared sequence variants was considered likely to be a technical artifact of the sequencing pipeline. In a later genetic analysis, a missense DCLRE1C variant was associated with V-gene and J-gene trimming of TCR beta chains, and the association was replicated in an independent cohort. A further reported finding was that TCR beta sequences accurately predicted the HLA-A and HLA-B alleles for most subjects in the first cohort. It was suggested by the authors that the approach could potentially be generalized to other disease states and immunological phenotypes. At a false discovery rate of 0.05, a later analysis linked under 20,000 TCR beta sequences to specific HLA alleles. According to a later analysis, parvovirus B19, influenza, CMV and Epstein-Barr virus appeared linked to several top co-occurrence clusters. Because HLA typing was missing for some donors at each locus, association tests included only the typed subset. Linkage disequilibrium might explain the correlated functional status among segregating V segments, but an unknown experimental factor could not be excluded. Most CMV-associated TCR beta chains appeared to be HLA-restricted in a later analysis, and the HLA associations seemed to be driven largely by CMV exposure.

The cohort consisted of 600 to 750 healthy bone marrow donors. At the time of sampling, all cohort members were nominally healthy, though unrecorded immune exposures were likely present. The donor was CMV seronegative and belonged to the group of 352 seronegative cohort members. Each donor provided a peripheral blood sample, and peripheral blood mononuclear cells were used for TCR beta sequencing. Genomic DNA extraction from the blood cell samples was performed with the Qiagen DNeasy Blood Extraction Kit. Libraries came from the immunoSEQ multiplex PCR assay. The multiplex PCR relied on a mix of 60 forward primers for TCR Vbeta segments and 13 reverse primers for TCR Jbeta segments. The CDR3 region of rearranged TCR beta genes was amplified from genomic DNA with a multiplex PCR assay. On the Illumina HiSeq System, the amplified TCR beta libraries were sequenced as 87-base-pair reads. The original methods were these. A later analysis counted about 76 million unique TCR beta chains across the 550 to 750 repertoires, and some 11 million of these chains were shared by at least two donors. Raw reads were error-corrected and collapsed into unique sequences with a nearest-neighbor algorithm that merged closely related sequences to remove PCR and sequencing errors. Alignment of CDR3 sequences to IMGT reference sequences was used to assign V, D and J gene segments. For a sequence to be retained, a match of at least six nucleotides to both a V gene segment and a J gene segment was required. Rearrangements were classified as productive when the CDR3 lacked stop codons and remained in frame with V and J, and all other rearrangements were classified as non-productive. Following IMGT convention, CDR3 was defined as the stretch from the second conserved V-encoded cysteine up to the conserved J-encoded phenylalanine. The earlier analysis of around 640 of the donors excluded sequences that lacked an unambiguous match to a single V gene segment. An earlier analysis of several hundred of the donors classified V segments as functional when productive rearrangements were above 56.7% and as segregating when the standard deviation between donors was above 5%. A statistical classification framework was built for diagnosing cytomegalovirus status from the catalog of TCR beta chain sequences. In a later analysis, V and J genes were assigned by comparing TCR nucleotide sequences against IMGT/GENE-DB human TR gene sequences. Using the TCRdist pipeline, a later analysis assigned CDR3 sequences along with most-parsimonious VDJ recombination scenarios. A later analysis defined each TCR beta chain by its CDR3 amino acid sequence plus V-gene family, and excluded reads lacking a unique V-gene family. To address suspected cross-contamination and a sequencing artifact, a later analysis removed 550 to 750 highly shared, low-generation-probability nucleotide sequences. In a later analysis, a clonal expansion index was calculated for each public chain from normalized within-repertoire ranks of inferred template counts. In a later analysis, generation probabilities were computed using a VDJ recombination model fitted to out-of-frame rearrangements, and the results were checked against IGoR. In a later analysis, hypergeometric tests were used to score TCR-TCR, TCR-HLA and TCR-CMV co-occurrence, with a repertoire-size bias correction applied to TCR pairs. In a later analysis, false discovery rates were estimated by permuting HLA or CMV assignments 20 times. In a later analysis, co-occurring TCRs were grouped using DBSCAN, with TCRdist sequence similarity added in when clustering inside HLA-allele-positive subsets. Repertoires with fewer than 30,000 or more than 120,000 public chains, plus five repertoires with anomalous nucleotide sharing, were excluded from co-occurrence clustering. This immuneACCESS table, as held by TCRdb, lists in-frame sequences with V and J called but not all clones. Of the missing ones, under half trace to an unresolved V gene in checked studies; the others have no known cause. Clone size and V and J calls were adopted from that table, with D and trimming inferred from the DNA. Counted in this sample were roughly 180,000 clones; less than 90% of them appeared once. The top ten constitute about 0.25% of the sample.

The chain couples TRBV29-1 to TRBJ2-3; TRBD1 lines up with 9 middle nucleotides. The specimen was PBMCs. The TCR originated in a boy between 5 and 17 years old in good health and CMV-seronegative. In nucleotides, the sequence is TGCAGCGTCGTCCCGGACAGGGGACCTAGCACAGATACGCAGTATTTT. The resulting protein is CSVVPDRGPSTDTQYF.